Included here is one T cell receptor (beta chain) sequence, with context. The record originates from a study of blood T cell repertoires in COVID-19. At the level of the study: From T cells, B-cell-depleted T cells, or PBMCs came the material, which was cDNA or gDNA.

Original handling: Estimation of nucleated cell counts was performed using reference gene primer amplification. Repertoires were generated with immunoSEQ multiplex PCR, while TCRdb's copy carries only in-frame clones and drops some. D and trimming come from the DNA, and the V and J calls and clone size come from that table. The data hold fewer than 250,000 clones, with roughly four fifths observed a single time. J was trimmed by 0 bases and V by 6 bases; bases with no gene match: 9. This CDR3 has 16 residues. Germline V gene sequence: CDR1 LNHDA, CDR2 SQIVND (reference sequence). Individuals aged about 18 to 90 years were recruited from approximately 24 US areas.

The sample consisted of PBMCs or T cells enriched from blood (not recorded which). The chain carries TRBV19 and TRBJ1-1; 8 bases are a match to TRBD1. This TCR was recovered from a middle-aged woman who had been exposed to COVID-19. CDR3 loop: CASSLTGAQMNTEAFF. CDR3 nucleotides: TGTGCCAGTAGCCTGACAGGGGCGCAGATGAACACTGAAGCTTTCTTT.